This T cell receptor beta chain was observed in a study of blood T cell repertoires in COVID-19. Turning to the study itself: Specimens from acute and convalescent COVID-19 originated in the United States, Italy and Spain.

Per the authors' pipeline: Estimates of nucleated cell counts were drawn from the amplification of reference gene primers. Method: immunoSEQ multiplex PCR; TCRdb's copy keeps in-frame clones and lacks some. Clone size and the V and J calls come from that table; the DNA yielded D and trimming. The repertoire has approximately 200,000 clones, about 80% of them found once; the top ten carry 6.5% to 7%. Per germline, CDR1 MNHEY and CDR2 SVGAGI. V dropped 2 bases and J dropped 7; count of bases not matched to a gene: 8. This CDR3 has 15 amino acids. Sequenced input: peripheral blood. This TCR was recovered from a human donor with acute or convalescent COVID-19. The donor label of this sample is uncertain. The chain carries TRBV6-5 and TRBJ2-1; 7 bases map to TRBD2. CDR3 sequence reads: CASSYGSGRGNEQFF. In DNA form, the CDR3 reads TGTGCCAGCAGTTACGGTAGCGGGCGAGGTAATGAGCAGTTCTTC.